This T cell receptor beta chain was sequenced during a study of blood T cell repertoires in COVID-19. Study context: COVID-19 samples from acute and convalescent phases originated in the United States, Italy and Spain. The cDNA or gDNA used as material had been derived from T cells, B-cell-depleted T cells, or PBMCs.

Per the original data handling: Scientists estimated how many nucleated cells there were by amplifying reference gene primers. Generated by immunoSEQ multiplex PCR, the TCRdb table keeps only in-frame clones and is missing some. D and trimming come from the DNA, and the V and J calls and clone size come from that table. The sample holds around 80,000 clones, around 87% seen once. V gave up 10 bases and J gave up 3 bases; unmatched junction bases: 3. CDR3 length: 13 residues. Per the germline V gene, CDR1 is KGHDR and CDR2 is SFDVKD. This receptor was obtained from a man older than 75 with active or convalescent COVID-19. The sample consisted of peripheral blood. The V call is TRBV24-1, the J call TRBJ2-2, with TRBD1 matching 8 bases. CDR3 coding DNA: TGTGCCACAGGACAGGGCGACACCGGGGAGCTGTTTTTT. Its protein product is CATGQGDTGELFF.